One sample yielded the 12 T cell receptor beta chains listed below, sequenced in a study of T-cell memory formation after mild COVID-19. Each CDR3 protein gets one entry after TCRdb re-called the 5' RACE reads with MiXCR. The profile shows some 300,000 distinct CDR3 sequences, 20% to 25% of them singletons. The sequenced material came from PBMCs or a T cell subset sorted from them (not recorded which). All receptors derive from a man between 18 and 29 years old who had mild COVID-19 (a few samples of this study predate the infection). Cell type and time point are not known.

The chain joins TRBV6-6 to TRBJ1-1, with D perhaps TRBD1 (5 bases). CDR3 length equals 14 residues. CDR1 MNHNY and CDR2 SVGAGI come from the germline V gene (reference sequence). V lost 5 bases and J lost 7, with 17 bases in between. The CDR3 is CASSPPGRKDEAFF. The CDR3 DNA is TGTGCCAGCAGTCCCCCGGGGCGTAAAGATGAAGCTTTCTTT.

This clonotype was detected only a few times. The V call is TRBV4-2, the J call TRBJ2-5, with 7 bases that match TRBD2. The germline V gene encodes CDR1 LGHNA and CDR2 YNFKEQ. V lost 4 bases to trimming and J lost 4 bases; unmatched junction nucleotides: 6. The CDR3 consists of 14 residues. This CDR3 is CASSPNGGTETQYF. The DNA for the CDR3 is TGTGCCAGCAGCCCCAACGGGGGGACAGAGACCCAGTACTTC.

V usage is TRBV6-5 and J usage is TRBJ1-2; D is possibly TRBD1 (5 bases). Germline-derived CDR1 and CDR2 are MNHEY and SVGAGI. This CDR3 is 12 amino acids long. The ends were cut back, 10 bases at V and 4 bases at J, with 13 bases in the middle. The CDR3 reads CATGTDFYGYTF. The DNA for the CDR3 is TGTGCCACCGGGACGGATTTCTATGGCTACACCTTC.

The rearrangement links TRBV7-9 to TRBJ1-1, with 7 bases matching TRBD1. Germline-derived CDR1 and CDR2 are SEHNR and FQNEAQ (reference sequence). The CDR3 contains 13 residues. Trimming cost V 1 base and J 11 bases; bases outside gene matches: 7. CDR3 sequence: CASSLEGGLWAFF. CDR3 nucleotide sequence: TGTGCCAGCAGCTTAGAAGGGGGCCTTTGGGCTTTCTTT.

This chain connects TRBV4-3 to TRBJ2-7; D might be TRBD2 (6 bases). The CDR3 totals 15 residues. With 4 bases removed from V and 4 bases from J, the gap between germline ends came to 17 bases. CDR1 and CDR2 from the germline V gene are LGHNA and YSLEER. This chain's CDR3 is CASSRDTGTPYEQYF. The CDR3 nucleotides are TGCGCCAGCAGCCGAGATACCGGGACTCCTTACGAGCAGTACTTC.

This clonotype occurred a few times. The gene calls are TRBV28 and TRBJ1-1, with 9 bases identical to TRBD1. Germline CDR1 MDHEN, CDR2 SYDVKM. The CDR3 totals 13 residues. CDR3 sequence: CASGTGWKSEAFF. The CDR3 DNA reads as TGTGCAAGCGGGACAGGGTGGAAATCTGAAGCTTTCTTT.

The chain joins TRBV15 to TRBJ1-1; D remains ambiguous. The CDR3 totals 15 residues. V was shortened by 0 bases and J by 1 base, with 9 bases between the two germline ends. Germline assignment: CDR1 LNHNV and CDR2 YYDKDF (reference sequence). The CDR3 nucleotides are TGTGCCACCAGCAGAGATGTCAGCTCGAACACTGAAGCTTTCTTT. Translating gives CATSRDVSSNTEAFF.

This clonotype was detected a few times. CDR3 DNA sequence: TGCAGCGTCGTCCCGACAGGGACGAATGAAAAACTGTTTTTT. Translated, it gives CSVVPTGTNEKLFF. The chain has TRBV29-1 and TRBJ1-4, with 7 bases fitting TRBD1. Germline lookup yields CDR1 SQVTM and CDR2 ANQGSEA. After removal of 6 bases from V and 5 bases from J, the junction contained 9 bases not matched to a gene. This CDR3 is built from 14 residues. The full variable domain, rest sourced from reference TRBV29-1 and TRBJ1-4, is SAVISQKPSRDICQRGTSLTIQCQVDSQVTMMFWYRQQPGQSLTLIATANQGSEATYESGFVIDKFPISRPNLTFSTLTVSNMSPEDSSIYLCSVVPTGTNEKLFFGSGTQLSVL.

CDR3 residues: CASSLVFGQGGGYTF. The CDR3 DNA reads as TGCGCCAGCAGCTTGGTATTCGGACAGGGGGGTGGCTACACCTTC. The rearrangement joins TRBV5-1 to TRBJ1-2; 10 bases are shared with TRBD1. This CDR3 contains 15 residues. After removal of 0 bases from V and 7 bases from J, the junction contained 6 bases not matched to a gene. Germline V lookup: CDR1 SGHRS, CDR2 YFSETQ.

This clonotype was seen only a few times. The chain carries TRBV4-1 and TRBJ2-5, with 8 bases matching TRBD2. Trimming at V came to 1 base and at J to 5 bases, leaving 12 bases not matched to a gene. The CDR3 contains 17 residues. Germline loops: CDR1 MGHRA, CDR2 YSYEKL. Here the CDR3 reads CASSQVSGGLSYETQYF. CDR3 nucleotides: TGCGCCAGCAGCCAAGTTTCGGGGGGGCTTTCGTACGAGACCCAGTACTTC.

This clonotype has only a few counts. This chain joins TRBV18 and TRBJ2-7; D is possibly TRBD1 (5 bases). The CDR3 covers 14 residues. The V end was cut by 2 bases, the J end by 2 bases, with 10 bases between. Germline CDR1 reads KGHSH; CDR2 reads LQKENI. The CDR3 reads CASSPMGRTYEQYF. As DNA, the CDR3 is TGTGCCAGCTCACCAATGGGGCGGACCTACGAGCAGTACTTC.

V and J are TRBV7-9 and TRBJ2-5; D uncertain. Germline-derived CDR1 and CDR2 are SEHNR and FQNEAQ (reference sequence). CDR3 length: 13 amino acids. Trimming pared 3 bases from V and 9 bases from J, leaving 14 bases between. As DNA, the CDR3 is TGTGCCAGCAGCTTTTTAACGTCCCAGCCCCAGTACTTC. The encoded protein is CASSFLTSQPQYF.